In this sample, the clone carrying this T cell receptor (beta chain) turned up a few times. V shed 5 bases, J shed 5 bases, and the junction held 6 bases outside the gene matches. The CDR3 has 15 amino acids. Germline CDR1 reads SGHRS; CDR2 reads YFSETQ. Use of 60 Vbeta and 13 Jbeta primers characterized the PCR. TCRdb's copy holds only in-frame clones and misses some; the assay was immunoSEQ multiplex PCR. The data show around 41,000 clones, with more than 45% seen just once and 5% to 6.5% held by the top ten. The record originates from a study of cytomegalovirus exposure and HLA in healthy donors. J is TRBJ2-1 and V is TRBV5-1, with 11 bases that match TRBD2. This TCR was recovered from a man aged 55 to 70 in good health and CMV-seronegative. The sequenced material came from PBMCs. The CDR3 loop is CASSSGTSGNNEQFF. CDR3 bases: TGCGCCAGCAGTTCCGGGACTAGCGGCAACAATGAGCAGTTCTTC.